These 30 T cell receptor beta chains originate from one sample sequenced in a study of human T cells and chemical hapten exposure. Regarding time point: patch test 1, 2 weeks after DPC sensitization. Described treatment: therapeutic diphenylcyclopropenone sensitization with weekly scalp DPC. TCRdb used MiXCR to reprocess the RACE reads, holding one entry per CDR3 protein. The sample yields 79,000 or so distinct CDR3 sequences, 10% seen once. The sample was whole blood, taken in connection with sensitization to the hapten diphenylcyclopropenone (DPC). The source of these receptors is a woman aged 50 to 60 with alopecia areata. Some clones in this sample may be carry-over from other donors' samples.

The chain employs TRBV30 and TRBJ2-7; 10 bases match TRBD2. CDR1 and CDR2 from the germline V gene are GTSNPN and SVGIG (reference sequence). The CDR3 length is 14 residues. The V and J ends lost 3 bases and 7 bases, in that order; junction bases with no gene match: 9. The CDR3 loop reads CAWSQASGSHEQYF. CDR3 nucleotide sequence: TGTGCCTGGAGCCAGGCTAGCGGGAGTCATGAGCAGTACTTC.

This clonotype has a handful of counts. This chain connects TRBV18 to TRBJ1-1; 7 bases are a match to TRBD1. V dropped 3 bases and J dropped 1; count of bases not matched to a gene: 2. Germline CDR1 and CDR2: KGHSH and LQKENI. The CDR3 consists of 14 residues. The CDR3 is CASSPRGQNTEAFF. The CDR3, as DNA: TGTGCCAGCTCACCGAGGGGGCAGAACACTGAAGCTTTCTTT.

The rearrangement joins TRBV20-1 to TRBJ1-6; D is uncertain. CDR1 and CDR2 from the germline V gene are DFQATT and SNEGSKA (reference sequence). V lost 1 base, J lost 7 bases, and 8 bases lay in between. The CDR3 is 13 residues long. For the CDR3, the DNA is TGCAGTGCTAGAGTAACGGGGAATTCACCCCTCCACTTT. This translates into CSARVTGNSPLHF.

This clonotype occurred a few times. The V gene is TRBV7-8, the J gene TRBJ2-1; 7 nucleotides line up with TRBD2. V shed 0 bases and J 3 bases; nucleotides not matched to a gene: 2. CDR1 and CDR2 (germline): SGHVS, FQNEAQ. The CDR3 is 15 amino acids. For the CDR3, the DNA is TGTGCCAGCAGCTTAGCGGGAGGGATCTACAATGAGCAGTTCTTC. This codes for CASSLAGGIYNEQFF.

This clonotype has ten or more counts. CDR3: CSAPAVGSYEQYF. CDR3 coding DNA: TGCAGTGCCCCCGCGGTCGGGAGTTACGAGCAGTACTTC. The V gene is TRBV20-1, the J gene TRBJ2-7, with D possibly being TRBD2 (6 bases). Trimming pared 6 bases from V and 4 bases from J, leaving 16 bases between. The germline V gene has CDR1 DFQATT and CDR2 SNEGSKA (reference sequence). The CDR3 sequence is 13 residues long.

This clonotype came up many times. The V call is TRBV24-1, the J call TRBJ2-5; 7 bases are a match to TRBD1. The CDR3 consists of 14 residues. V lost 9 bases to trimming and J lost 4 bases; unmatched junction nucleotides: 10. Germline V lookup: CDR1 KGHDR, CDR2 SFDVKD. The CDR3 loop is CATSDRRVRETQYF. The CDR3 DNA sequence: TGTGCCACCTCGGACAGGCGGGTCAGAGAGACCCAGTACTTC.

This clonotype was picked up many times. The rearrangement joins TRBV10-2 to TRBJ2-1; the D is unclear. The CDR3 loop spans 13 amino acids. With 2 bases removed from V and 4 bases from J, the gap between germline ends came to 6 bases. The germline V gene has CDR1 WSHSY and CDR2 SAAADI. The CDR3 protein is CASSERAYNEQFF. Here the CDR3 DNA reads TGCGCCAGCAGTGAGCGGGCTTACAATGAGCAGTTCTTC.

This clonotype was counted ten times or more. The genes are TRBV27 and TRBJ1-5; a weak D match, TRBD1 (6 bases). CDR1 MNHEY and CDR2 SMNVEV come from the germline V gene (reference sequence). This CDR3 spans 16 amino acids. V dropped 5 bases and J dropped 7 bases, with 21 bases sitting between them. DNA for the CDR3: TGTGCCAGCAGTCCCCCACAGGGAGTTAGGGGACAGCCCCAGCATTTT. It codes for CASSPPQGVRGQPQHF.

V gene TRBV29-1 combines with J gene TRBJ1-2, with TRBD1 matching 9 bases. Looked up from germline, CDR1 is SQVTM and CDR2 is ANQGSEA. This CDR3 comprises 13 residues. The trim removed 3 bases at V and 6 bases at J, leaving 5 bases unmatched. In nucleotides, the CDR3 is TGCAGCGTTGACCTACAGGGGGCCGATGGCTACACCTTC. Amino acid sequence: CSVDLQGADGYTF.

This clonotype was observed a few times. This chain connects TRBV2 to TRBJ1-4, with D tentatively TRBD1 (6 bases). The CDR3 runs to 12 residues. With 7 bases removed from V and 13 bases from J, the gap between germline ends came to 16 bases. Germline CDR1 SNHLY, CDR2 FYNNEI. This CDR3 is CASNFRGGALFF. The DNA for the CDR3 is TGTGCCAGCAATTTCAGGGGTGGCGCACTGTTTTTT.

The chain couples TRBV20-1 to TRBJ1-5, with D perhaps matching TRBD1 (5 bases). Trimming removed 2 bases from V and 0 bases from J, with 8 bases in between. This CDR3 spans 14 amino acids. Per the germline V gene, CDR1 is DFQATT and CDR2 is SNEGSKA (reference sequence). CDR3 DNA: TGCAGTGCTAGACCGACAGCTAGCAATCAGCCCCAGCATTTT. Amino acid sequence: CSARPTASNQPQHF.

The rearrangement joins TRBV20-1 to TRBJ1-1, with D unresolved. Trimming stripped 5 bases from V and 0 bases from J, with 4 bases between. The CDR3 has 11 amino acids. Germline CDR1 reads DFQATT; CDR2 reads SNEGSKA (reference sequence). CDR3 sequence reads: CSAWMNTEAFF. CDR3 nucleotides: TGCAGTGCTTGGATGAACACTGAAGCTTTCTTT.

This clonotype appeared many times. This sequence joins TRBV19 and TRBJ1-6; D is perhaps TRBD1 (5 bases). Trimming left V 3 bases short and J 7 bases short, with 13 bases between. CDR3 length: 15 residues. Germline CDR1 reads LNHDA; CDR2 reads SQIVND (reference sequence). CDR3 loop: CASSIKKQANSPLHF. The CDR3 region has the DNA TGTGCCAGTAGTATCAAGAAACAGGCGAATTCACCCCTCCACTTT.

This rearrangement joins TRBV18 to TRBJ1-1; possible D gene TRBD1, 5 bases. V gave up 2 bases and J gave up 10 bases, with 17 bases separating them. CDR3 length: 14 residues. Germline assignment: CDR1 KGHSH and CDR2 LQKENI. The CDR3 DNA follows: TGTGCCAGCTCACCAGGGGCCATTACTCCTGGAGCTTTCTTT. As protein: CASSPGAITPGAFF.

This clonotype was recorded a few times. As DNA, the CDR3 is TGCAGTGCTTCCGGGACAGGGGGCTTTTTGACCGGGGAGCTGTTTTTT. This gives the protein CSASGTGGFLTGELFF. The chain has TRBV20-1 and TRBJ2-2; 12 positions agree with TRBD1. The CDR3 length is 16 residues. Germline V gene sequence: CDR1 DFQATT, CDR2 SNEGSKA (reference sequence). Trimming removed 5 bases from V and 5 bases from J; junction bases left unmatched: 9.

CDR3 region: CASSLGGTSGKTDTQYF. Written as DNA, the CDR3 is TGTGCCAGCAGCTTAGGGGGGACTAGCGGGAAAACAGATACGCAGTATTTT. This rearrangement joins TRBV7-8 to TRBJ2-3; 13 bases map to TRBD2. The germline V gene encodes CDR1 SGHVS and CDR2 FQNEAQ. The CDR3 runs 17 residues. The V gene end was trimmed by 1 base and the J gene end by 3 bases; junction bases not matched to a gene: 4.

In DNA, the CDR3 is TGTGCCAGCAGTTTACCTCTGTCGGACAGGGAGAAAAATGAGCAGTTCTTC. This gives the protein CASSLPLSDREKNEQFF. V usage is TRBV28 and J usage is TRBJ2-1; TRBD1 matches 8 bases. V was pared by 2 bases and J by 7 bases, with 13 bases of the junction left unmatched. The CDR3 loop spans 17 amino acids. Germline lookup yields CDR1 MDHEN and CDR2 SYDVKM.

In this sample, this clonotype turned up many times. This rearrangement joins TRBV2 to TRBJ1-5; no reliable D call. The V end lost 5 bases, the J end lost 1 base, and 18 bases lay between the germline ends. The germline gives CDR1 SNHLY, CDR2 FYNNEI. This CDR3 is 17 amino acids long. The CDR3 nucleotides read TGTGCCAGCAGTAAAACTGGGTTAGGGATGAGCAATCAGCCCCAGCATTTT. This encodes CASSKTGLGMSNQPQHF. The variable domain in full, completed from reference TRBV2 and TRBJ1-5, reads EPEVTQTPSHQVTQMGQEVILRCVPISNHLYFYWYRQILGQKVEFLVSFYNNEISEKSEIFDDQFSVERPDGSNFTLKIRSTKLEDSAMYFCASSKTGLGMSNQPQHFGDGTRLSIL.

This chain links TRBV29-1 with TRBJ2-7; the D gene is possibly TRBD1 (6 bases). Germline CDR1 is SQVTM and CDR2 is ANQGSEA. CDR3 length: 12 residues. Trimming stripped 7 bases from V and 1 base from J, with 11 bases between. The chain's CDR3 is CSARTASYEQYF. As DNA, the CDR3 is TGCAGCGCCCGGACAGCTTCCTACGAGCAGTACTTC.

The chain is built from TRBV27 and TRBJ2-5; D ambiguous. Trimming cost V 0 bases and J 5 bases, with 13 bases left between them. Germline V gives CDR1 MNHEY, CDR2 SMNVEV (reference sequence). This CDR3 contains 15 residues. The CDR3 sequence: CASSLSPFPEETQYF. In DNA form, the CDR3 reads TGTGCCAGCAGTTTATCTCCCTTTCCCGAGGAGACCCAGTACTTC.

The chain links TRBV12-3 or TRBV12-4 to TRBJ2-3, with D possibly TRBD2 on 5 matching bases. V dropped 6 bases and J dropped 6 bases, with 13 bases sitting between them. The CDR3 totals 13 residues. The CDR3 region has the DNA TGTGCCAGCAGCTCAGTACTAGGGGATACGCAGTATTTT. This encodes CASSSVLGDTQYF.

In this sample, this clonotype turned up many times. This sequence joins TRBV21-1 and TRBJ2-5; TRBD1 is the table's D call, not checked against the DNA. TRBV21-1 is termed a pseudogene. The CDR3 runs 16 residues. CDR3 in DNA: TGTGCCAGCAGCAAAGCCTGGGACAGAGGAAAAGAGACCCAGTACTTC. Protein sequence: CASSKAWDRGKETQYF.

V usage is TRBV29-1 and J usage is TRBJ2-1, with D possibly TRBD2 on 5 matching bases. The CDR3 runs 12 residues. Trimming left V 3 bases short and J 11 bases short, with 14 bases between. Germline-derived CDR1 and CDR2 are SQVTM and ANQGSEA. The CDR3 loop reads CSVEEAPGKQFF. The DNA for the CDR3 is TGCAGCGTTGAGGAGGCGCCGGGGAAGCAGTTCTTC.

This clonotype was seen only a few times. The CDR3 sequence is CSVETSAITDTQYF. DNA for the CDR3: TGCAGCGTCGAGACTAGCGCTATTACAGATACGCAGTATTTT. The rearrangement joins TRBV29-1 to TRBJ2-3; 8 bases map to TRBD2. V lost 6 bases to trimming and J lost 3 bases; unmatched junction nucleotides: 8. The CDR3 sequence is 14 residues long. CDR1 SQVTM and CDR2 ANQGSEA come from the germline V gene.

This clonotype was detected a few times. This chain links TRBV7-9 with TRBJ2-1; 8 bases fit TRBD1. The CDR3 sequence is 13 residues long. Trimming took 9 bases from V and 3 from J; bases not matched to a gene: 4. The germline gives CDR1 SEHNR, CDR2 FQNEAQ (reference sequence). As DNA, the CDR3 is TGTGCCAGTACCGGACAGGGCTACAATGAGCAGTTCTTC. The encoded protein is CASTGQGYNEQFF.

The V and J genes are TRBV7-2 and TRBJ2-6, with D maybe TRBD2 (6 bases). This CDR3 contains 15 residues. With 5 bases removed from V and 0 bases from J, the gap between germline ends came to 8 bases. The V gene's germline CDR1 is SGHTA and CDR2 FQGNSA. CDR3: CASSQGLSGANVLTF. As DNA, the CDR3 is TGTGCCAGCAGCCAGGGACTCTCTGGGGCCAACGTCCTGACTTTC.

The chain carries TRBV6-2 or TRBV6-3 and TRBJ2-1; D is unresolved. The CDR3 covers 16 residues. CDR1 is MNHEY and CDR2 is SVGEGT in the germline V gene. Trimming took off 6 bases at V and 4 bases at J, with 19 bases between the two ends. CDR3 bases: TGTGCCAGCAGCTCACCGCCCCGGGCCAGGTACAATGAGCAGTTCTTC. The encoded protein is CASSSPPRARYNEQFF.

In regard to this clonotype: A junction boundary mismatches the germline segment, possibly from a read error. The V gene is TRBV5-1, the J gene TRBJ2-1, with D perhaps TRBD2 (5 bases). The germline gives CDR1 SGHRS, CDR2 YFSETQ. CDR3 length: 15 residues. DNA of the CDR3: TGCACCAGCAGCTTGAGCGGAAACCCCTACAATGAGCAGTTCTTC. It codes for CTSSLSGNPYNEQFF.

This clonotype was detected only a few times. This chain connects TRBV10-2 to TRBJ1-5; possible D gene TRBD1, 5 bases. Per germline, CDR1 WSHSY and CDR2 SAAADI. This CDR3 has 15 residues. The ends were cut back, 7 bases at V and 2 bases at J, with 15 bases in the middle. The chain's CDR3 is CASNPAGQGNQPQHF. CDR3 in DNA: TGCGCCAGCAACCCAGCGGGGCAGGGCAATCAGCCCCAGCATTTT.

The rearrangement uses TRBV5-1 and TRBJ2-3; D remains ambiguous. This CDR3 is 13 amino acids long. Germline V lookup: CDR1 SGHRS, CDR2 YFSETQ. Trimming removed 7 bases from V and 1 base from J, with 10 bases in between. The CDR3 loop reads CASGPEGTDTQYF. In DNA form, the CDR3 reads TGCGCCAGCGGACCCGAGGGCACAGATACGCAGTATTTT. The full variable domain, with the rest looked up from reference TRBV5-1 and TRBJ2-3, is KAGVTQTPRYLIKTRGQQVTLSCSPISGHRSVSWYQQTPGQGLQFLFEYFSETQRNKGNFPGRFSGRQFSNSRSEMNVSTLELGDSALYLCASGPEGTDTQYFGPGTRLTVL.